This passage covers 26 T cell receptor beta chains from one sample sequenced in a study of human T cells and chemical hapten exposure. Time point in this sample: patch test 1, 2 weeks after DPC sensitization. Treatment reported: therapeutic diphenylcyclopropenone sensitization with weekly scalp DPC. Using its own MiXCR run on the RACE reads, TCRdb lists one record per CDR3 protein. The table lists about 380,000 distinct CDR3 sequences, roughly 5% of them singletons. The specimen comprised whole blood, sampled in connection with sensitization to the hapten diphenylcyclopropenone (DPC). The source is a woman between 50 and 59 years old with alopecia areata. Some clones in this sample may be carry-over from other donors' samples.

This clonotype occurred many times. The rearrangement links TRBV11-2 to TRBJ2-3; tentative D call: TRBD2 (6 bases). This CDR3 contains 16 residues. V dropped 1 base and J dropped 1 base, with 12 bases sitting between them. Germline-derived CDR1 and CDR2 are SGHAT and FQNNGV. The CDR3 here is CASSLVGGGGTDTQYF. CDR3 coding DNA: TGTGCCAGCAGCTTAGTAGGAGGCGGGGGCACAGATACGCAGTATTTT.

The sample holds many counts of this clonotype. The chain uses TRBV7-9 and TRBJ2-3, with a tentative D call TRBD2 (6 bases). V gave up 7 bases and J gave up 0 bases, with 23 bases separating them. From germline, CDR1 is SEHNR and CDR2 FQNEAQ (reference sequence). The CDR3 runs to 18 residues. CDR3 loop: CASTRGGGRTGSTDTQYF. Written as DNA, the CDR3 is TGTGCCAGCACACGTGGGGGAGGTCGTACGGGGAGCACAGATACGCAGTATTTT.

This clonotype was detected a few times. The CDR3 region is CASSYSRVYSYEQYF. CDR3 sequence (DNA): TGTGCCAGCAGTTACTCCCGGGTCTATTCCTACGAGCAGTACTTC. The chain links TRBV6-2 or TRBV6-3 to TRBJ2-7, with D unresolved. There are 15 residues in the CDR3. V was pared by 0 bases and J by 1 base, with 10 bases between. Germline assignment: CDR1 MNHEY and CDR2 SVGEGT.

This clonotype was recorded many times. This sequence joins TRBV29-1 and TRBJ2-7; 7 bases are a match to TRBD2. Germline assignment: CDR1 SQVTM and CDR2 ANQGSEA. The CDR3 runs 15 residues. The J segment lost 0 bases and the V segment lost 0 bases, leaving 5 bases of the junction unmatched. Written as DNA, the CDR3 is TGCAGCGTTGAAGACATGGCTAGCGGCTCCTACGAGCAGTACTTC. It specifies CSVEDMASGSYEQYF.

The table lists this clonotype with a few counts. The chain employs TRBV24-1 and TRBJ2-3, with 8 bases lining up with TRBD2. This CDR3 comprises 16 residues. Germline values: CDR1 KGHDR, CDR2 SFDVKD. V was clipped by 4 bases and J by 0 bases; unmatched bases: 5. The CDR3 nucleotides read TGTGCCACCAGTGACCATAGCGGGATAAGCACAGATACGCAGTATTTT. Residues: CATSDHSGISTDTQYF.

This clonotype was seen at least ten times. The CDR3 bases are TGTGCCAGCAGCTTGACGTCAGGTGAAGCTTTCTTT. Its protein is CASSLTSGEAFF. The chain uses TRBV5-5 and TRBJ1-1; D unresolved. Germline-derived CDR1 and CDR2 are SGHKS and YYEKEE (reference sequence). The CDR3 extends over 12 amino acids. V gave up 1 base and J gave up 7 bases, with 8 bases separating them.

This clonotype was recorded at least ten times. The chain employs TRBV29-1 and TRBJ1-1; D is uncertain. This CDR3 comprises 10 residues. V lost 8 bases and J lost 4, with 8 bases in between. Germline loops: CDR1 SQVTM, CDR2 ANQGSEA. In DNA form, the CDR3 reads TGCAGCCCTAGCCCCACTGAAGCTTTCTTT. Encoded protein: CSPSPTEAFF.

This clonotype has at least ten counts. CDR3 sequence: CATSDGTPPTDTQYF. The CDR3 DNA sequence: TGTGCCACCAGTGATGGGACTCCCCCCACAGATACGCAGTATTTT. This rearrangement joins TRBV24-1 to TRBJ2-3; TRBD2 is a possible D gene (6 bases). Germline assignment: CDR1 KGHDR and CDR2 SFDVKD. This CDR3 comprises 15 residues. Trimming left V 3 bases short and J 2 bases short, with 11 bases between.

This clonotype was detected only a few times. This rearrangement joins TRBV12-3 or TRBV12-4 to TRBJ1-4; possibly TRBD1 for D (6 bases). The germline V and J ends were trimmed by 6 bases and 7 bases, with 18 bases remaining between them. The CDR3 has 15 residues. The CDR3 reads CASRKTTGTTEKLFF. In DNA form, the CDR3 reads TGTGCCAGCAGGAAGACGACAGGCACGACTGAAAAACTGTTTTTT.

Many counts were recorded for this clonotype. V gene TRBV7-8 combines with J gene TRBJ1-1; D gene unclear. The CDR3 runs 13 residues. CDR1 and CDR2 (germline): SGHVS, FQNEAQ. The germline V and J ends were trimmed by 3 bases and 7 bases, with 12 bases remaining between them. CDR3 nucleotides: TGTGCCAGCAGCTTGGGATACTTGGGTGAAGCTTTCTTT. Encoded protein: CASSLGYLGEAFF.

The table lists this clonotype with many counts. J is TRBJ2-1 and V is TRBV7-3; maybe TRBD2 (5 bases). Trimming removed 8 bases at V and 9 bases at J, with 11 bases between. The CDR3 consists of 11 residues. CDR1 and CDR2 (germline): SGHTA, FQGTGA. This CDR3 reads CASRLGSEQFF. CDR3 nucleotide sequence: TGTGCCAGCCGGTTAGGGAGTGAGCAGTTCTTC.

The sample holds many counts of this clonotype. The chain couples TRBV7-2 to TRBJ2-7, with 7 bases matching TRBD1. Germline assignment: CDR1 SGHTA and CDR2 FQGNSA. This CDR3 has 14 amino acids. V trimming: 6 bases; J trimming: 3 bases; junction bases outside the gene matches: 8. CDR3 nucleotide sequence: TGTGCCAGCAGACTGACAGGGCCCCTCTACGAGCAGTACTTC. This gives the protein CASRLTGPLYEQYF.

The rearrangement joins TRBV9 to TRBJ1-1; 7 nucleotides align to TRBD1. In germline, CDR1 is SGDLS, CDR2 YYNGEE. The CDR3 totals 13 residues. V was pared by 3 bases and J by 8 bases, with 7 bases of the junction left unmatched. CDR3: CASSGDSLAEAFF. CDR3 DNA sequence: TGTGCCAGCAGCGGGGACAGCCTCGCCGAAGCTTTCTTT.

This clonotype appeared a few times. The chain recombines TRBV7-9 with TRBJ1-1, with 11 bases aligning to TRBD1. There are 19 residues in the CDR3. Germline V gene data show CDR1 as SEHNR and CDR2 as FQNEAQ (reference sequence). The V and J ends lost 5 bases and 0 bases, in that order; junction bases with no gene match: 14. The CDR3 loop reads CASSPGQGAYETMNTEAFF. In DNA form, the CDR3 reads TGTGCCAGCAGCCCCGGACAGGGGGCTTACGAAACTATGAACACTGAAGCTTTCTTT.

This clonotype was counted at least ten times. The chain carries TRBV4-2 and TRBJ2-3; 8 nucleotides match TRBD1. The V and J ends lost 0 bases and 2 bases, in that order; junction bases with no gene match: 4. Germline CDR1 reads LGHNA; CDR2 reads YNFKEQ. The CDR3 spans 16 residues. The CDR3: CASSQENRGSTDTQYF. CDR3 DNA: TGTGCCAGCAGCCAAGAGAACAGGGGGTCCACAGATACGCAGTATTTT.

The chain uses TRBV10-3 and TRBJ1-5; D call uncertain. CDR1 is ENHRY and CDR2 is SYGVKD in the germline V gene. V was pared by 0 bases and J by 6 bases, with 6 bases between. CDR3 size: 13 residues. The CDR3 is CAISESVGQPQHF. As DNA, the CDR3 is TGTGCCATCAGTGAGTCGGTCGGTCAGCCCCAGCATTTT.

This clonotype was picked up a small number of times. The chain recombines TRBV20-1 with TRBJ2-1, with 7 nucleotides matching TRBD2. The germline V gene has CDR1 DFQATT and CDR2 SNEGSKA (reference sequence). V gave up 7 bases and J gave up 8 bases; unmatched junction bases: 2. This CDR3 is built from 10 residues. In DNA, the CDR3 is TGCAGTGGCGCGGGGGATGAGCAGTTCTTC. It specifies CSGAGDEQFF.

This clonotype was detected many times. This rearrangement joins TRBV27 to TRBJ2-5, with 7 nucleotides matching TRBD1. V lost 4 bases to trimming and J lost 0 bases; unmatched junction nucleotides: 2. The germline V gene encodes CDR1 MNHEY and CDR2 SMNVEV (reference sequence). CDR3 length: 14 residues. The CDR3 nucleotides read TGTGCCAGCAGTTCCGGACAGGACCAAGAGACCCAGTACTTC. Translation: CASSSGQDQETQYF.

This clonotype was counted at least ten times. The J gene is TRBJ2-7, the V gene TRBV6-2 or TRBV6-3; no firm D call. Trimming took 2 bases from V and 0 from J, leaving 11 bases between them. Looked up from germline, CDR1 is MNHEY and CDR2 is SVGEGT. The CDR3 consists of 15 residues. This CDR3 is CASSYTRTLSYEQYF. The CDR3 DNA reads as TGTGCCAGCAGTTACACCAGGACCCTCTCCTACGAGCAGTACTTC.

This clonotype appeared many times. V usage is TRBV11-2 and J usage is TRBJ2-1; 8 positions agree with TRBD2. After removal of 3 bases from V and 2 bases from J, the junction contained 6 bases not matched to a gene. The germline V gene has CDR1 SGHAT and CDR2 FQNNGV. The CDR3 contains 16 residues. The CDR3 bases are TGTGCCAGCAGCTTGGGGGTAGCGGGAACCTACAATGAGCAGTTCTTC. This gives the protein CASSLGVAGTYNEQFF. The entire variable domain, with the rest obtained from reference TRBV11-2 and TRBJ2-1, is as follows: EAGVAQSPRYKIIEKRQSVAFWCNPISGHATLYWYQQILGQGPKLLIQFQNNGVVDDSQLPKDRFSAERLKGVDSTLKIQPAKLEDSAVYLCASSLGVAGTYNEQFFGPGTRLTVL.

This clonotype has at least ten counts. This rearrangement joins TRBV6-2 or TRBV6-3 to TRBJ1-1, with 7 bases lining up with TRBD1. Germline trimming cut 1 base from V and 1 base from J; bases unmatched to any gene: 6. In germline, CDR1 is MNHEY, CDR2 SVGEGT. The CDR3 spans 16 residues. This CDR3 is CASSYYQDRPNTEAFF. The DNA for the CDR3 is TGTGCCAGCAGTTACTACCAGGACAGGCCGAACACTGAAGCTTTCTTT.

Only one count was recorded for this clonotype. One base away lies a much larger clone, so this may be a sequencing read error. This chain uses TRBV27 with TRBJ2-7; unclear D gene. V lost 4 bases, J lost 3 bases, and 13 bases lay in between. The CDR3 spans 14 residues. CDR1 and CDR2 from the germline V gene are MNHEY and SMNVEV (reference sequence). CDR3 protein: CASSSKRSHYEQYF. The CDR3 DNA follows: TGTGCCAGCAGTTCGAAGAGGAGCCACTACGAGCAGTACTTC.

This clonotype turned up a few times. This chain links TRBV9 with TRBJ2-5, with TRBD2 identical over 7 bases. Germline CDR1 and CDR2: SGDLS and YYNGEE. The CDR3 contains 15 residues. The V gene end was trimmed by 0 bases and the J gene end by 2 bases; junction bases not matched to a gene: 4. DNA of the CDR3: TGTGCCAGCAGCGTAGGAACTAGCGATCAAGAGACCCAGTACTTC. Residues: CASSVGTSDQETQYF.

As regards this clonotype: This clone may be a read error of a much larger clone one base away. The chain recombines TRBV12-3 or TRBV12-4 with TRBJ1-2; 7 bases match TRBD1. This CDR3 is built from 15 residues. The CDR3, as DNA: TGTGCCAGCAGGGACGACAGGGTGGCAAACTATGGCTTCACCTTC. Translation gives CASRDDRVANYGFTF.

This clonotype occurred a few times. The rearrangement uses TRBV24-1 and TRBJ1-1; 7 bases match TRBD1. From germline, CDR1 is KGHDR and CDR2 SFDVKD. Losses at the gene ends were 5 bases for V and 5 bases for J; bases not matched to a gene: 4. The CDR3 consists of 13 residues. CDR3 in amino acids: CATSAPQGTEAFF. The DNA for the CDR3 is TGTGCCACCAGTGCCCCACAGGGGACTGAAGCTTTCTTT.

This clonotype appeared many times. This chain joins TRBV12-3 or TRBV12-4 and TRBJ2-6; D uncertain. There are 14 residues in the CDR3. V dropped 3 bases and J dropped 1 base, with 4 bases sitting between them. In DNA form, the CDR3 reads TGTGCCAGCAGTTTGTGGTCTGGGGCCAACGTCCTGACTTTC. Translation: CASSLWSGANVLTF.